These T cell receptor beta chains were read from a single sample in a study of cytomegalovirus exposure and HLA in healthy donors. Measured with immunoSEQ multiplex PCR; TCRdb has only the in-frame clones, and not every one. The sample lists approximately 110,000 clones, more than 65% occurring once. The source material was PBMCs. Every receptor here comes from a human donor in good health. Each CDR3 is given with its conserved first and last residue. A D gene is named only where the DNA matches it firmly. Size is stated for part of the rows, as once, few or many counts, or as a class when the clone is expanded.

j_call	clone_size	d_call	v_call	cdr3_aa	cdr3_nt
TRBJ2-1	NA	NA	TRBV2	CASSPATYNEQFF	TGTGCCAGCAGCCCAGCGACCTACAATGAGCAGTTCTTC
TRBJ1-1	NA	NA	TRBV25-1	CASRPSGVENTEAFF	TGTGCCAGCAGGCCATCGGGGGTAGAGAACACTGAAGCTTTCTTT
TRBJ2-4	NA	TRBD2	TRBV5-4	CASSLASGSKNIQYF	TGTGCCAGCAGCTTGGCTAGCGGGTCCAAAAACATTCAGTACTTC
TRBJ2-5	NA	NA	TRBV7-9	CASSPGGTQYF	TGTGCCAGCAGCCCAGGAGGGACCCAGTACTTC
TRBJ2-1	NA	NA	TRBV28	CASSSANYNEQFF	TGTGCCAGCTCTAGCGCCAATTACAATGAGCAGTTCTTC
TRBJ2-7	NA	NA	TRBV28	CASSSFPYEQYF	TGTGCCAGCAGTTCCTTTCCCTACGAGCAGTACTTC
TRBJ2-5	NA	NA	TRBV6-1	CASSRITGSQETQYF	TGTGCCAGCAGCAGGATCACAGGGTCACAAGAGACCCAGTACTTC
TRBJ2-2	NA	NA	TRBV27	CASSQGAGELFF	TGTGCCAGCAGCCAAGGGGCGGGGGAGCTGTTTTTT
TRBJ2-7	few	NA	TRBV6-1	CASSPRYEQYF	TGTGCCAGCAGTCCCCGGTACGAGCAGTACTTC
TRBJ1-2	few	NA	TRBV16	CASSRGENYGYTF	TGTGCCAGCAGCCGGGGGGAGAACTATGGCTACACCTTC
TRBJ2-7	NA	NA	TRBV11-3	CASSLPAAGLTYEQYF	TGTGCCAGCAGCCTCCCAGCGGCAGGACTCACCTACGAGCAGTACTTC
TRBJ2-7	NA	TRBD1	TRBV11-3	CASSKRQGTYEQYF	TGTGCCAGCAGCAAACGACAGGGGACCTACGAGCAGTACTTC
TRBJ2-1	once	TRBD1	TRBV5-6	CASSATGQGHNEQFF	TGTGCCAGCAGCGCCACGGGACAGGGTCACAATGAGCAGTTCTTC
TRBJ2-1	NA	TRBD2	TRBV9	CASSGQGLATYNEQFF	TGTGCCAGCAGCGGGCAGGGACTAGCGACGTACAATGAGCAGTTCTTC
TRBJ2-7	NA	TRBD1	TRBV2	CASSATGTGSYEQYF	TGTGCCAGCAGTGCCACCGGGACAGGCTCCTACGAGCAGTACTTC
TRBJ1-1	NA	NA	TRBV6-6	CASANSQGSVEAFF	TGTGCCAGCGCCAATTCACAGGGTTCGGTTGAAGCTTTCTTT
TRBJ1-5	NA	TRBD1	TRBV10-3	CAISQQGAGQPQHF	TGTGCCATCAGTCAACAGGGGGCGGGTCAGCCCCAGCATTTT
TRBJ1-4	NA	NA	TRBV6-5	CASTPREGWKLFF	TGTGCCAGCACTCCCAGGGAGGGGTGGAAACTGTTTTTT
TRBJ2-7	NA	TRBD2	TRBV7-8	CASSLIAGRGSYEQYF	TGTGCCAGCAGCTTAATAGCGGGGCGGGGGTCCTACGAGCAGTACTTC
TRBJ1-1	once	NA	TRBV7-2	CASSLDAGVGTEAFF	TGTGCCAGCAGCTTAGACGCAGGGGTGGGGACTGAAGCTTTCTTT
TRBJ1-1	NA	NA	TRBV27	CASSSWGLLNTEAFF	TGTGCCAGCAGTTCCTGGGGACTGCTGAACACTGAAGCTTTCTTT
TRBJ2-7	NA	TRBD2	TRBV5-4	CASSLGTSGYEQYF	TGTGCCAGCAGCTTGGGGACTAGCGGGTACGAGCAGTACTTC